This entry is about one T cell receptor (beta chain). This entry is derived from a study of technical replicates of blood from several donors. This table comes from immunoSEQ multiplex PCR, and its TCRdb copy is limited to in-frame clones, with some not included. The sample contains about 88,000 clones, more than 85% of which appear only once. The germline V gene encodes CDR1 MNHEY and CDR2 SVGAGI. The CDR3 totals 14 residues. Trimming shortened V by 7 bases and J by 0 bases, and 13 bases separated the two germline ends. V usage is TRBV6-5 and J usage is TRBJ2-7, with D possibly being TRBD1 (6 bases). This sequence originates from a human donor in good health. The sequenced sample consisted of T cells isolated from PBMCs. The CDR3 sequence: CASTRGYNSYEQYF. Written as DNA, the CDR3 is TGTGCCAGCACCAGGGGATACAACTCCTACGAGCAGTACTTC.